This TCR beta chain was sequenced for a study of blood T cell repertoires in COVID-19 (TCRdb year 2020). Notes on the research overall: The collaborator samples originated in the United States, Italy and Spain and spanned the acute and convalescent phases of COVID-19. The material from the prospective study consisted of cDNA or gDNA derived from T cells, B-cell-depleted T cells, or PBMCs. Subjects who had been exposed to COVID-19, were actively infected with it, or had recovered from it provided the deeply sampled blood TCRbeta repertoires that made up the dataset. The repertoires were released in a freely available public database meant as a resource for research on the immune response to SARS-CoV-2. The samples were drawn from two sources: the first 160 participants of the ongoing ImmuneRACE study, and 1,000 to 1,500 subjects contributed by 6 global collaborators. Sample metadata almost always included a de-identified subject ID, COVID-19 status, age in years and sex. HLA class I and class II types, where available, came from metadata supplied by the sample provider rather than from assay-based typing. General study outcomes and caveats: How much clinical and demographic metadata was included differed by source and by participant, and the metadata was provided uncurated.

Enrolling through a virtual design, the prospective study's participants ranged in age from about 18 to 89 years and lived across about two dozen United States geographic areas. In the prospective study, cohorts were assigned on the basis of participant-reported clinical history obtained from a screening survey and a study questionnaire. Recovered participants in ImmuneRACE Cohort 3 were defined as having two consecutive negative NP/OP PCR tests, clearance from a healthcare professional, or resolution of symptoms. Each participant in the prospective study had whole blood, serum and a nasopharyngeal or oropharyngeal swab collected by mobile phlebotomists. Participants in the prospective study had the option to provide additional blood draws and questionnaires over an approximately 2-month period. Prospective study blood samples were shipped either frozen or at room temperature before DNA extraction.

As to this clone: No antigen is known for it. One base away there is no much larger clone; base qualities are not given.

From the germline V gene, CDR1 is MDHEN and CDR2 is SYDVKM. The CDR3 measures 21 amino acids from cysteine to phenylalanine. CDR3 DNA is the only sequence kept; it has 63 bases, read in frame from the first base. Trimming accounts for 7 bases at V and 2 bases at J, while the number of junction bases matched to no gene is 22. TCRbeta CDR3 regions were amplified from genomic DNA by means of the immunoSEQ Assay, a bias-controlled multiplex PCR. On the study's bioinformatics: The number of nucleated cells in each sample was estimated from the amplification of reference gene primers within the assay. Sequence reads were collapsed and filtered to measure the absolute abundance of every unique TCRbeta CDR3 rearrangement. For each sample, productive Simpson clonality was calculated by taking the square root of Simpson's diversity index across productive rearrangements. Drawn from immuneACCESS, this table holds only the in-frame rearrangements with V and J called that TCRdb kept. Clones are partly lost; checked studies trace under half to an unresolved V gene and leave the rest unexplained. Clone size and V and J calls were adopted from that table, with D and trimming inferred from the DNA. The sample includes some 150,000 clones, with approximately 79% observed a single time. The top ten constitute roughly 2.9% of the sample.

The receptor was isolated from a woman in her fifties or sixties who had recovered from COVID-19. This chain is built from TRBV28 and TRBJ1-5, and 11 junction bases match TRBD1. Sequencing was carried out using PBMCs or T cells enriched from blood (not recorded which). The CDR3 protein sequence reads: CASTLAPSRMGTGGGNQPQHF. The nucleotides are TGTGCCAGCACATTGGCCCCTAGCCGCATGGGGACAGGGGGTGGCAATCAGCCCCAGCATTTT.